Reported below is one T cell receptor (beta chain). What it binds is not known. Germline V gene data show CDR1 as SEHNR and CDR2 as FQNEAQ (reference sequence). The J segment lost 7 bases and the V segment lost 6 bases, leaving 13 bases of the junction unmatched. The CDR3 has 15 amino acids. This record comes from a study of cytomegalovirus exposure and HLA in healthy donors. Study as a whole: Earlier results showed approximately 110 million unique TCR beta sequences derived from roughly 180 million T cells. Points from the study as a whole: A list of approximately 160 TCR beta chains associated with cytomegalovirus was given.

The PCR used 60 Vbeta and 13 Jbeta primers. Original processing notes: In a later analysis, of 84 million or so unique beta chains, roughly 9.9 million appeared in at least two donors. Repertoires were generated with immunoSEQ multiplex PCR, while TCRdb's copy carries only in-frame clones and drops some. The D gene and trimming were derived from the DNA, and the V and J assignments and clone size from that table. This sample has 60,000 to 95,000 clones, with about 79% found just once. Sequenced sample: PBMCs. The rearrangement uses TRBV7-9 and TRBJ2-7; 9 nucleotides match TRBD1. This TCR came from a man aged 65 to 85 in good health and CMV-seropositive. The CDR3 sequence: CASSLPGTGIDEQYF. For the CDR3, the DNA is TGTGCCAGCAGTCTCCCCGGGACAGGGATCGATGAGCAGTACTTC.